The table lists the clone carrying this T cell receptor beta chain with a few counts. Its antigen remains unknown. TCRdb itself ran the 5' RACE reads through MiXCR, one entry per CDR3 protein. This table has some 500,000 distinct CDR3 sequences, approximately 14% appearing once. This sample was taken from a study of identical twins. Study outcomes and limitations: Insertions were fewer in abundant cord blood beta clonotypes, whereas memory repertoires showed none of this pattern. Donors were not followed over many years; analysis was cross-sectional.

Trimming removed 5 bases at V and 2 bases at J, with 9 bases between. Per the germline V gene, CDR1 is SGHAT and CDR2 is FQNNGV. This CDR3 is built from 13 residues. A further study also used this sample, focusing on yellow fever vaccine responses in identical twins. From that report: On the reported evidence, twins' vaccine T cell responses seemed partly convergent and partly personalized.

This chain connects TRBV11-2 to TRBJ2-5, with D unclear. Material for sequencing was CD4+ T cells sorted from blood. This TCR derives from a woman aged 18-30 years in good health. The CDR3 nucleotides read TGTGCCAGCAGCCCAGTGCGGCAAGAGACCCAGTACTTC. It encodes CASSPVRQETQYF.